A selection of T cell receptor beta chains follows, all from one sample in a study of Tregs in tolerant kidney transplant recipients. Here immunoSEQ multiplex PCR was the method, and the copy in TCRdb shows in-frame clones only, minus some. This sample has 70,000 to 95,000 clones, with approximately 90% found just once. Here the sequenced sample was Tregs from blood, taken before the transplant. The receptor set was obtained from a human donor who received a combined kidney and bone marrow transplant. Each CDR3 is given with its conserved first and last residue. D genes are given only for firm matches. Size is stated for part of the rows, as once, few or many counts, or as a class when the clone is expanded.

d_gene	v_gene	j_gene	abundance	CDR3nt	CDR3aa
.	TRBV28	TRBJ2-1	.	TGTGCCAGCAGTCCCGCAGGAATTCGGGCCTACAATGAGCAGTTCTTC	CASSPAGIRAYNEQFF
.	TRBV7-8	TRBJ2-1	few	TGTGCCAGCAGCTCAAGGCCAGCCCTCTCCTACAATGAGCAGTTCTTC	CASSSRPALSYNEQFF
TRBD1	TRBV9	TRBJ1-1	.	TGTGCCAGCAGCCCCGCCGGGACAGGGTCCACTGAAGCTTTCTTT	CASSPAGTGSTEAFF
.	TRBV28	TRBJ1-4	.	TGTGCCAGCCGAAGGGCTAATGAAAAACTGTTTTTT	CASRRANEKLFF
TRBD2	TRBV18	TRBJ2-7	.	TGTGCCAGCTCGACGATCCCTCGAGCGGGAGGCGAGCAGTACTTC	CASSTIPRAGGEQYF
TRBD2	TRBV6-6	TRBJ2-7	few	TGTGCCAGCGCGGCTAGCGGGAGGACGGGGGAGCAGTACTTC	CASAASGRTGEQYF
TRBD1	TRBV28	TRBJ1-2	once	TGTGCCAGCAGTACAGGGGCACACTATGGCTACACCTTC	CASSTGAHYGYTF
TRBD2	TRBV18	TRBJ2-5	.	TGTGCCAGCTCACCACGTACTAGCGGGAGGGAGACCCAGTACTTC	CASSPRTSGRETQYF
TRBD1	TRBV6-1	TRBJ2-1	once	TGTGCCAGCAGACCGGGACAGGGGGGTTACAATGAGCAGTTCTTC	CASRPGQGGYNEQFF
.	TRBV27	TRBJ2-1	.	TGTGCCAGCAGTTTTGGCTCAGGGAGCTCCTACAATGAGCAGTTCTTC	CASSFGSGSSYNEQFF
.	TRBV25-1	TRBJ2-3	.	TGTGCCAGCAGTGAATCAAACACTGCGACCACAGATACGCAGTATTTT	CASSESNTATTDTQYF
TRBD2	TRBV18	TRBJ2-5	.	TGTGCCAGCTCACCACCTCCCGGGAGGATCTGGGAGACCCAGTACTTC	CASSPPPGRIWETQYF
.	TRBV28	TRBJ1-4	few	TGTGCCAGCAGTGGGCCTAAGGGGAGTGAAAAACTGTTTTTT	CASSGPKGSEKLFF
TRBD1	TRBV27	TRBJ2-7	.	TGTGCCAGTCGATCGGGACAGGGAACCTACGAGCAGTACTTC	CASRSGQGTYEQYF
TRBD2	TRBV28	TRBJ2-1	.	TGTGCCAGCAGGCCAACTAGCGGGAGGACTGATTACAATGAGCAGTTCTTC	CASRPTSGRTDYNEQFF
.	TRBV18	TRBJ1-2	.	TGTGCCAGCGGGATCTTTCAGGTTCGGGCACCCGCTAACTATGGCTACACCTTC	CASGIFQVRAPANYGYTF
.	TRBV6-6	TRBJ1-1	.	TGTGCCAGCAGGGTCAGGGCTAGCACTGAAGCTTTCTTT	CASRVRASTEAFF
.	TRBV7-2	TRBJ1-5	.	TGTGCCAGCAGCTCCTGGGGGGGCGATCAGCCCCAGCATTTT	CASSSWGGDQPQHF
.	TRBV7-2	TRBJ1-1	.	TGTGCCAGCAAACCAATGGAGAGGTGGACGAACACTGAAGCTTTCTTT	CASKPMERWTNTEAFF
TRBD1	TRBV9	TRBJ2-5	.	TGTGCCAGCAGCCCGACAGGGGCGTCGACCCAGTACTTC	CASSPTGASTQYF
.	TRBV7-2	TRBJ2-7	.	TGTGCCAGCAGCGGGGGGGGACAACTCCGGCTCTACGAGCAGTACTTC	CASSGGGQLRLYEQYF
TRBD1	TRBV5-8	TRBJ2-3	.	TGTGCCAGCAGCTTGGTAACAGGGGCAGTAGATACGCAGTATTTT	CASSLVTGAVDTQYF
.	TRBV4-1	TRBJ1-5	.	TGCGCCAGCAGCTTGGGACACTATAGCAATCAGCCCCAGCATTTT	CASSLGHYSNQPQHF
.	TRBV11-3	TRBJ2-3	.	TGTGCCAGCAGCTTAGGAAGCGGGAGCACAGATACGCAGTATTTT	CASSLGSGSTDTQYF
TRBD1	TRBV10-3	TRBJ2-7	few	TGTGCCATCAGCCGGGACAGCTACGAGCAGTACTTC	CAISRDSYEQYF
.	TRBV29-1	TRBJ1-1	.	TGCATGGGGAGGCCGAACACTGAAGCTTTCTTT	CMGRPNTEAFF
TRBD2	TRBV7-3	TRBJ2-1	.	TGTGCCAGCTCTCGGGCGGGAGGGCCTGATGAGCAGTTCTTC	CASSRAGGPDEQFF
.	TRBV7-2	TRBJ2-5	.	TGTGCCAGCAGCCGCAGAGGCCAAGAGACCCAGTACTTC	CASSRRGQETQYF
TRBD2	TRBV4-3	TRBJ2-7	once	TGCGCCAGCAGCCAAGTCGTCCCTAGCGGGCGGAGAGTCTACGAGCAGTACTTC	CASSQVVPSGRRVYEQYF
.	TRBV7-9	TRBJ1-5	.	TGTGCCAGCAGCAAGGACAGCTATAGCAATCAGCCCCAGCATTTT	CASSKDSYSNQPQHF
.	TRBV18	TRBJ2-7	.	TGTGCCAGCTCACCAGGGCTGACATACGAGCAGTACTTC	CASSPGLTYEQYF
.	TRBV21-1	TRBJ2-1	.	TGTGCCAGCAACCAAAGCGGGGACCGTTACAATGAGCAGTTCTTC	CASNQSGDRYNEQFF
TRBD2	TRBV7-2	TRBJ2-7	.	TGTGCCAGCAGCTTAGCTTCTAGCGGGAGGAACGAGCAGTACTTC	CASSLASSGRNEQYF
.	TRBV6-1	TRBJ1-2	.	TGTGCCAGCAGGACTACAGGGATCCCAGAAGGCTACACCTTC	CASRTTGIPEGYTF
.	TRBV27	TRBJ2-7	.	TGTGCCAGCTCCGGGGCCTCGAGGGGGGTCCACGAGCAGTACTTC	CASSGASRGVHEQYF
TRBD2	TRBV11-1	TRBJ2-1	.	TGTGCCAGCAGTCCATACGCGGGAGTAAACTACAATGAGCAGTTCTTC	CASSPYAGVNYNEQFF
.	TRBV7-8	TRBJ1-1	.	TGTGCCAGCAGCCACGTGGTCCGTCACACTGAAGCTTTCTTT	CASSHVVRHTEAFF
.	TRBV5-1	TRBJ2-6	.	TGCGCCAGCACCGGGAGCATCTCTGGGGCCAACGTCCTGACTTTC	CASTGSISGANVLTF
TRBD1	TRBV2	TRBJ2-3	once	TGTGCCAGCAGTGATGGGACAGGAACGCAGTATTTT	CASSDGTGTQYF
TRBD1	TRBV19	TRBJ2-7	.	TGTGCCAGTAGTGTTCCGGGACAGGGTACCTACGAGCAGTACTTC	CASSVPGQGTYEQYF
TRBD1	TRBV4-1	TRBJ1-1	.	TGCGCCAGCAGCCAAGATGGATATGGGGGACAGCTTACTGAAGCTTTCTTT	CASSQDGYGGQLTEAFF
TRBD2	TRBV5-1	TRBJ2-2	.	TGCGCCAGCAGCGACAGACTAGCGGGAGGTGTCGGGGAGCTGTTTTTT	CASSDRLAGGVGELFF
TRBD1	TRBV19	TRBJ2-2	.	TGTGCCAGTAGTATTGGACAGGGGATTGGGAACACCGGGGAGCTGTTTTTT	CASSIGQGIGNTGELFF
.	TRBV28	TRBJ1-1	once	TGTGCCAGCATTCCCCTCGCCGGATCCGGCGGGGACACTGAAGCTTTCTTT	CASIPLAGSGGDTEAFF
.	TRBV4-1	TRBJ1-2	.	TGCGCCAGCAGCCAAGTCATGCAGACGGCAGGCTACACCTTC	CASSQVMQTAGYTF
.	TRBV7-3	TRBJ2-2	.	TGTGCCAGCAGCTTAGGGATCGGGGAGCTGTTTTTT	CASSLGIGELFF
.	TRBV11-2	TRBJ2-2	.	TGTGCCAGCAGCCCCCTGAACACCGGGGAGCTGTTTTTT	CASSPLNTGELFF
.	TRBV27	TRBJ2-7	.	TGTGCCAGCAGTTTGAGGCGGGACACCTACGAGCAGTACTTC	CASSLRRDTYEQYF
TRBD2	TRBV7-2	TRBJ2-7	few	TGTGCCAGCAGCACTACTAGCGCCTCCTACGAGCAGTACTTC	CASSTTSASYEQYF
TRBD2	TRBV28	TRBJ2-7	.	TGTGCCAGCCAAAGTACGCGGGGGACCTACGAGCAGTACTTC	CASQSTRGTYEQYF
.	TRBV28	TRBJ2-1	.	TGTGCCAGCGGGGCTAGCGTAAAAAACAATGAGCAGTTCTTC	CASGASVKNNEQFF
.	TRBV6-6	TRBJ1-1	.	TGTGCCAGCAGTTATTGGACAGTACCGAACACTGAAGCTTTCTTT	CASSYWTVPNTEAFF
.	TRBV21-1	TRBJ2-7	few	TGTGAGGGGGGGCGCACCTACGAGCAGTACTTC	CEGGRTYEQYF
.	TRBV7-3	TRBJ2-7	.	TGTGCCAGCAGCCCGAACCGGGACTCCCCCTACGAGCAGTACTTC	CASSPNRDSPYEQYF